The 17 T cell receptor beta chains presented below share a single source sample, sequenced in a study of blood T cell repertoires in COVID-19. Profiling relied on immunoSEQ multiplex PCR, and the TCRdb table lists in-frame clones only, not all of them. The repertoire holds 120,000 or so clones, with over 75% as singletons. Sequenced input: peripheral blood. The receptors shown here come from a woman older than 75 with active or convalescent COVID-19.

This rearrangement joins TRBV18 to TRBJ2-7; TRBD2 might be the D (6 bases). The germline gives CDR1 KGHSH, CDR2 LQKENI. V was shortened by 4 bases and J by 2 bases, with 15 bases between the two germline ends. This CDR3 has 15 residues. CDR3 loop: CASSHAGGKAYEQYF. For the CDR3, the DNA is TGTGCCAGCTCACACGCGGGCGGGAAAGCCTACGAGCAGTACTTC. Combining the CDR3 with reference TRBV18 and TRBJ2-7 gives the whole variable domain NAGVMQNPRHLVRRRGQEARLRCSPMKGHSHVYWYRQLPEEGLKFMVYLQKENIIDESGMPKERFSAEFPKEGPSILRIQQVVRGDSAAYFCASSHAGGKAYEQYFGPGTRLTVT.

The J gene is TRBJ2-2, the V gene TRBV7-9; tentative D call: TRBD2 (5 bases). Per the germline V gene, CDR1 is SEHNR and CDR2 is FQNEAQ (reference sequence). V gave up 1 base and J gave up 6 bases, with 9 bases separating them. This CDR3 is built from 14 residues. The CDR3 sequence is CASSLGLAPGELFF. In DNA, the CDR3 is TGTGCCAGCAGCTTAGGTCTAGCCCCCGGGGAGCTGTTTTTT.

The chain recombines TRBV20-1 with TRBJ1-2, with a weak D call TRBD1 (6 bases). Germline V gene data show CDR1 as DFQATT and CDR2 as SNEGSKA (reference sequence). Deletions cut 7 bases from V and 4 bases from J, with 10 bases between. There are 11 residues in the CDR3. CDR3 loop: CSDTQGYGYTF. The DNA of the CDR3 is TGCAGTGACACACAGGGCTATGGCTACACCTTC.

The rearrangement links TRBV5-1 to TRBJ2-2; 7 bases are shared with TRBD2. Per the germline V gene, CDR1 is SGHRS and CDR2 is YFSETQ. J lost 1 base, V lost 2 bases, and 5 bases had no gene match. This CDR3 is built from 16 residues. CDR3 nucleotide sequence: TGCGCCAGCAGCTTCATCCCTAGCGGGAACACCGGGGAGCTGTTTTTT. This encodes CASSFIPSGNTGELFF.

V gene TRBV11-2 combines with J gene TRBJ2-1; 10 bases are a match to TRBD1. The germline V gene encodes CDR1 SGHAT and CDR2 FQNNGV. J gave up 8 bases and V 6 bases, and 10 bases lay outside the gene matches. This CDR3 has 15 residues. The CDR3 region has the DNA TGTGCCAGCAGGCGGCCGGGACAGGGGAGAGATGAGCAGTTCTTC. Protein: CASRRPGQGRDEQFF.

The V gene is TRBV11-2, the J gene TRBJ2-4; D is unresolved. The V end lost 2 bases, the J end lost 1 base, and 6 bases lay between the germline ends. Germline CDR1 reads SGHAT; CDR2 reads FQNNGV. The CDR3 has 14 amino acids. CDR3 DNA: TGTGCCAGCAGCTTAATACTGGCCAAAAACATTCAGTACTTC. This encodes CASSLILAKNIQYF.

CDR3 loop: CASRRLAGTTDTQYF. The CDR3 DNA reads as TGTGCCAGCCGCCGACTAGCGGGAACAACAGATACGCAGTATTTT. The chain employs TRBV6-5 and TRBJ2-3, with 11 bases fitting TRBD2. Losses at the gene ends were 8 bases for V and 3 bases for J; bases not matched to a gene: 7. The CDR3 has 15 amino acids. The germline V gene encodes CDR1 MNHEY and CDR2 SVGAGI.

The rearrangement links TRBV14 to TRBJ1-2; D is possibly TRBD1 (6 bases). V was shortened by 1 base and J by 3 bases, with 27 bases between the two germline ends. Germline CDR1 is SGHDN and CDR2 is FVKESK. This CDR3 spans 20 amino acids. DNA for the CDR3: TGTGCCAGCAGCCAAGCCAAGAGGCGGGGGCCCCGACCCTGGTACTATGGCTACACCTTC. Translated: CASSQAKRRGPRPWYYGYTF.

This rearrangement joins TRBV6-2 or TRBV6-3 to TRBJ1-6; D is ambiguous. Germline V CDR1 and CDR2: MNHEY, SVGEGT. The CDR3 has 15 residues. V lost 5 bases and J lost 0, with 8 bases in between. The CDR3 sequence is CASSGESSYNSPLHF. CDR3 DNA: TGTGCCAGCAGTGGAGAAAGCTCCTATAATTCACCCCTCCACTTT.

The chain joins TRBV18 to TRBJ1-1; no clear D. The CDR3 runs to 13 residues. CDR1 is KGHSH and CDR2 is LQKENI in the germline V gene. Trimming pared 2 bases from V and 6 bases from J, leaving 10 bases between. The CDR3 loop reads CASSPKSFPEAFF. CDR3 nucleotide sequence: TGTGCCAGCTCACCAAAGAGTTTTCCTGAAGCTTTCTTT.

The chain links TRBV6-5 to TRBJ2-7, with D possibly being TRBD2 (6 bases). Germline values: CDR1 MNHEY, CDR2 SVGAGI. This CDR3 contains 14 residues. Trimming shortened V by 6 bases and J by 4 bases, and 16 bases separated the two germline ends. CDR3 sequence: CASRIHGSGYEQYF. In DNA, the CDR3 is TGTGCCAGCAGGATTCACGGGAGTGGGTACGAGCAGTACTTC.

V is TRBV18 and J is TRBJ1-1; no clear D gene. The germline V and J ends were trimmed by 4 bases and 0 bases, with 9 bases remaining between them. The CDR3 runs to 14 residues. Germline V gene lookup returns CDR1 KGHSH and CDR2 LQKENI. The CDR3 sequence: CASSLEGMNTEAFF. The CDR3, as DNA: TGTGCCAGCTCACTCGAGGGTATGAACACTGAAGCTTTCTTT.

The chain is built from TRBV18 and TRBJ2-7, with TRBD2 identical over 15 bases. This CDR3 has 15 residues. In germline, CDR1 is KGHSH, CDR2 LQKENI. J was trimmed by 9 bases and V by 0 bases; bases with no gene match: 3. Written as DNA, the CDR3 is TGTGCCAGCTCACCACCGGGACTAGCGGGAGGTGGGCAGTACTTC. Its translation is CASSPPGLAGGGQYF.

This clone was picked up a small number of times. This rearrangement joins TRBV11-1 to TRBJ1-2; D gene uncertain. Germline CDR1 and CDR2: SGHAT and FQDESV (reference sequence). V gave up 2 bases and J gave up 7 bases, with 14 bases separating them. The length of the CDR3 is 14 residues. Here the CDR3 reads CASSLRDGLSGYTF. The CDR3 nucleotides read TGTGCCAGCAGCTTACGGGATGGTCTGAGTGGCTACACCTTC.

This chain joins TRBV2 and TRBJ2-7; 7 nucleotides align to TRBD1. Germline CDR1 and CDR2: SNHLY and FYNNEI. The CDR3 contains 14 residues. V lost 6 bases to trimming and J lost 7 bases; unmatched junction nucleotides: 12. The CDR3 here is CASSPRQGRREQYF. DNA for the CDR3: TGTGCCAGCAGCCCCAGACAGGGTCGGAGGGAGCAGTACTTC.

The gene calls are TRBV10-3 and TRBJ2-1; TRBD1 is a possible D gene (5 bases). Germline V CDR1 and CDR2: ENHRY, SYGVKD. V was pared by 3 bases and J by 4 bases, with 22 bases between. CDR3 length: 18 amino acids. CDR3 nucleotide sequence: TGTGCCATCAGTGATACGATTATGAGGACAAAGCTTTACAATGAGCAGTTCTTC. Translating it yields CAISDTIMRTKLYNEQFF.

The chain carries TRBV9 and TRBJ1-2, with a weak D call TRBD1 (5 bases). CDR3 length equals 15 residues. CDR1 and CDR2 from the germline V gene are SGDLS and YYNGEE. Trimming took 0 bases from V and 9 from J, leaving 18 bases between them. This chain's CDR3 is CASSVGRGGTFSYTF. The CDR3 DNA reads TGTGCCAGCAGCGTAGGACGGGGGGGGACGTTTAGCTACACCTTC.